The sequence of this TCR beta chain was determined in a study of T-cell reconstitution after alpha-beta-depleted transplantation in children (dated by TCRdb to about 2016). For context, the study as a whole: T-cell immune reconstitution after TCRalphabeta/CD19-depleted allogeneic hematopoietic cell transplantation in children was quantitatively tracked in the study by means of TCR repertoire profiling.

This clonotype was seen ten or more times. The target of this receptor is not known. No base quality values were provided; no much bigger clone lies one nucleotide off. The library was produced with PCR. The sample was run on an Illumina HiSeq 2500. TCR libraries were prepared with molecular barcoding, using unique molecular identifiers to normalize TCRbeta repertoire quantification. TCRdb trimmed the raw reads at Q25, called clones with MiXCR and kept productive beta chains. Rows merge per CDR3 protein into single entries with the most common DNA and genes. In all, the sample holds about 640,000 distinct CDR3 sequences, and approximately 16% of those were seen once. 0.85% to 1.3% of the sample is in the top ten clones. V is pared back by 6 bases and J by 5 bases, with 14 bases lying between the germline termini. The CDR3 runs 13 amino acids, cysteine and phenylalanine included. CDR3 DNA is the only sequence kept; it has 39 bases, read in frame from the first base. As encoded in the germline V gene (reference sequence), CDR1 is DFQATT while CDR2 is SNEGSKA.

This material consisted of PBMCs from the stem cell graft donor, taken from the stem cell graft. The sequence was obtained from a human donor who donated a stem cell graft to a child with acute myeloid leukemia. The chain links TRBV20-1 with TRBJ2-1; the D segment could be TRBD2, given 7 matching bases. The DNA reads as follows: TGCAGTGCCCGGGGGGCCCCGCACAATGAGCAGTTCTTC. It is translated as CSARGAPHNEQFF.